This T cell receptor beta chain was identified in a study of blood T cell repertoires in COVID-19. Study information: Both acute and convalescent COVID-19 samples were obtained from the United States, Italy and Spain. In each case, the material was cDNA or gDNA derived from T cells, B-cell-depleted T cells, or PBMCs.

As originally analysed: Cell counts per sample came from amplifying reference gene primers. TCRdb's copy holds only in-frame clones and misses some; the assay was immunoSEQ multiplex PCR. V and J calls and clone size follow that table, whereas D and trimming were derived from the DNA. The sample holds about 52,000 clones; roughly four fifths are singletons and the top ten take over 6%. The receptor comes from a man in his 70s with active COVID-19. Sequenced: peripheral blood.

This chain's CDR3 is CASSPGGWYQETQYF. As DNA, the CDR3 is TGTGCCAGCAGCCCCGGGGGGTGGTACCAAGAGACCCAGTACTTC. The rearrangement joins TRBV6-5 to TRBJ2-5; 7 nucleotides line up with TRBD2. Trimming removed 6 bases from V and 0 bases from J; junction bases left unmatched: 7. There are 15 residues in the CDR3. CDR1 is MNHEY, CDR2 SVGAGI, per germline.